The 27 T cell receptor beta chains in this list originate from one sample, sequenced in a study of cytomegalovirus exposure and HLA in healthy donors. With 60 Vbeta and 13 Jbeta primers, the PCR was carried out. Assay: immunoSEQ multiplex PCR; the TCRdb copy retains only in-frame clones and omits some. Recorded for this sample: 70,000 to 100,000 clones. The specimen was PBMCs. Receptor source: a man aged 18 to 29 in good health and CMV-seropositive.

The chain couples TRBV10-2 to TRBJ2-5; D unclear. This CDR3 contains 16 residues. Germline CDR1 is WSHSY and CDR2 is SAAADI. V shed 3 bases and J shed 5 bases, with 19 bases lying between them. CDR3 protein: CASSDLTGIAAETQYF. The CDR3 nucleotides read TGCGCCAGCAGTGACCTGACCGGCATCGCGGCCGAGACCCAGTACTTC.

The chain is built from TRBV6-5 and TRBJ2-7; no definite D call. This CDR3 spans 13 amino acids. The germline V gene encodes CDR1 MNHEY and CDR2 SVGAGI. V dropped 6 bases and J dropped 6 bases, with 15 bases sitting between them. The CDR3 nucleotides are TGTGCCAGCAGCCGCCTTACTCCATCCGAGCAGTACTTC. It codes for CASSRLTPSEQYF.

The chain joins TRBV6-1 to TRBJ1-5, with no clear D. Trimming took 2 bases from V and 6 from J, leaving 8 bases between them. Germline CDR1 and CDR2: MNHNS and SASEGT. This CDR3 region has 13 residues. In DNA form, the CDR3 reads TGTGCCAGCAGTGAATTCGGTGCTCAGCCCCAGCATTTT. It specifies CASSEFGAQPQHF.

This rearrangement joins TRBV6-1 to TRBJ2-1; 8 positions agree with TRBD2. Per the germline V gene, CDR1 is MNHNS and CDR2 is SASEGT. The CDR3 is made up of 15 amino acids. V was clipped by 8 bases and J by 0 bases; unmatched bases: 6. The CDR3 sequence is CASLPSGSSYNEQFF. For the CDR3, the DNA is TGTGCCAGCCTACCGAGCGGGAGCTCCTACAATGAGCAGTTCTTC.

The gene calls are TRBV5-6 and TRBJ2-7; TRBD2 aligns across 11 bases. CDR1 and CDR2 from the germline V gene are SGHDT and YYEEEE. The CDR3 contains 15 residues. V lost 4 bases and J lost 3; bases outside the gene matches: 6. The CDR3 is CASSLTGTSGYEQYF. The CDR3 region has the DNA TGTGCCAGCAGCCTGACCGGGACTAGCGGCTACGAGCAGTACTTC.

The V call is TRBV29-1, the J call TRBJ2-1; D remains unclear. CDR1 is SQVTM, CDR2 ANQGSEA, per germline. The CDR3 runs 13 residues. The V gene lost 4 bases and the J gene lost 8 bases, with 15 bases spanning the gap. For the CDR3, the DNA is TGCAGCGTTGGTCGACTGTTTAAAGATGAGCAGTTCTTC. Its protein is CSVGRLFKDEQFF.

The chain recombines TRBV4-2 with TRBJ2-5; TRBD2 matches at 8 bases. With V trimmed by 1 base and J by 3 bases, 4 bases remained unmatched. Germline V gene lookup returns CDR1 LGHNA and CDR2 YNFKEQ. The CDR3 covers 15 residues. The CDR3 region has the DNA TGTGCCAGCAGCCAAGGACTAGCGAGTAAAGAGACCCAGTACTTC. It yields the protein CASSQGLASKETQYF.

CDR3 bases: TGTGCCAGTACTCGGACAGTTCAGGCCCTCTATGGCTACACCTTC. Encoded protein: CASTRTVQALYGYTF. The chain couples TRBV19 to TRBJ1-2; a possible D gene is TRBD1 (6 bases). Trimming removed 7 bases at V and 4 bases at J, with 19 bases between. From germline, CDR1 is LNHDA and CDR2 SQIVND (reference sequence). The CDR3 extends over 15 amino acids.

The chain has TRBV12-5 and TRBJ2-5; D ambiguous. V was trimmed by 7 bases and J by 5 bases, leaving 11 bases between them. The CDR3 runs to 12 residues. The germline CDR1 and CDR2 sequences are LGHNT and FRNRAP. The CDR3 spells CASVTEGETQYF. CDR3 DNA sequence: TGTGCTAGTGTAACAGAAGGCGAGACCCAGTACTTC.

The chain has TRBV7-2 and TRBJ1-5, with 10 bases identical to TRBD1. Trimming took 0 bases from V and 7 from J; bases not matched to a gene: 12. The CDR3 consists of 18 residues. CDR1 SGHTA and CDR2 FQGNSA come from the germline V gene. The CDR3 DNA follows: TGTGCCAGCAGCTTAGCTGTAGGGGGACAGGGGTCAGGACAGCCCCAGCATTTT. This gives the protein CASSLAVGGQGSGQPQHF. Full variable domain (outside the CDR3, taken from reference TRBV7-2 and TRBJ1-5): GAGVSQSPSNKVTEKGKDVELRCDPISGHTALYWYRQSLGQGLEFLIYFQGNSAPDKSGLPSDRFSAERTGGSVSTLTIQRTQQEDSAVYLCASSLAVGGQGSGQPQHFGDGTRLSIL.

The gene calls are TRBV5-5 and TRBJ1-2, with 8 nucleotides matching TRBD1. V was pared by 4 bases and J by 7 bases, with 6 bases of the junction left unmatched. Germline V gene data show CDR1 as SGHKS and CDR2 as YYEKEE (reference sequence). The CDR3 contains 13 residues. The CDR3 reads CASSRGQGGGYTF. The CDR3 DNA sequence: TGTGCCAGCAGCCGCGGACAGGGTGGTGGCTACACCTTC.

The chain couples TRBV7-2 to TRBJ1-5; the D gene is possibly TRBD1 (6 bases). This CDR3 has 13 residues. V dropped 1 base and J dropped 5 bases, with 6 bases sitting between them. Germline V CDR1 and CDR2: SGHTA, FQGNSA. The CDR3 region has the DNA TGTGCCAGCAGCTTAGACAGGGATCAGCCCCAGCATTTT. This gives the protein CASSLDRDQPQHF.

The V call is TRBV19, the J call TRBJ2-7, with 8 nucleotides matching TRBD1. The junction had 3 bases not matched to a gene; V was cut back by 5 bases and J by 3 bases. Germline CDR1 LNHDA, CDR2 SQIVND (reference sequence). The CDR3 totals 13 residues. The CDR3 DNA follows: TGTGCCAGTAGTTTGGACAGGGACTACGAGCAGTACTTC. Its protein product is CASSLDRDYEQYF.

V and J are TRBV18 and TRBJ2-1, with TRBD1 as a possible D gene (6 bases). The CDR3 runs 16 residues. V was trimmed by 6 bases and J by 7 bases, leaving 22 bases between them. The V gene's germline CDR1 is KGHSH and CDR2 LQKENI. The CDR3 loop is CASSPFAGVLANEQFF. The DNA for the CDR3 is TGTGCCAGCTCCCCTTTTGCAGGGGTTTTGGCAAATGAGCAGTTCTTC.

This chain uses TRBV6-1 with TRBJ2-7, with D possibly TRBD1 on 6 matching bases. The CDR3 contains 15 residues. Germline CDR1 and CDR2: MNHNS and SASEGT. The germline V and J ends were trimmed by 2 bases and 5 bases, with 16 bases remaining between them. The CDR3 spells CASSERSTGSDEQYF. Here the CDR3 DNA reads TGTGCCAGCAGTGAACGTTCCACAGGGTCGGACGAGCAGTACTTC.

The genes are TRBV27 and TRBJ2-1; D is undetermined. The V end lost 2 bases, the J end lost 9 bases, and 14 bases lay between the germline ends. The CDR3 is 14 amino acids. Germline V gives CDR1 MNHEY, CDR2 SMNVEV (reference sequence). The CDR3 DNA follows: TGTGCCAGCAGTTTAGGCCCCGCCCCAGGTGAGCAGTTCTTC. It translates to CASSLGPAPGEQFF.

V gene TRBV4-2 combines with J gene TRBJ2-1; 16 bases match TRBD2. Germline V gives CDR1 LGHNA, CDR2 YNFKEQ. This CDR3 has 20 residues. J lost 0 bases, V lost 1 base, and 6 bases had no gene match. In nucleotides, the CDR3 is TGTGCCAGCAGCCAAGGGTCGGGACTAGCGGGGGGGCCCTCCTACAATGAGCAGTTCTTC. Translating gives CASSQGSGLAGGPSYNEQFF.

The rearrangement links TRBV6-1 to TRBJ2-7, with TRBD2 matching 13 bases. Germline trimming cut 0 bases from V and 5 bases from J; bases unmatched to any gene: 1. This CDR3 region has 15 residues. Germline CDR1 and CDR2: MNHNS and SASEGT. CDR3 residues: CASSEALAGGDEQYF. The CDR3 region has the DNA TGTGCCAGCAGTGAAGCACTAGCGGGAGGGGACGAGCAGTACTTC.

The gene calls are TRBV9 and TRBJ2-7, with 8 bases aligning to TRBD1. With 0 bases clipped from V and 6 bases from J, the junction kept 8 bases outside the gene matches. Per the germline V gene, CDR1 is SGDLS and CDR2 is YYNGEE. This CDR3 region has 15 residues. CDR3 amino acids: CASSVATTGGSEQYF. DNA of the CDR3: TGTGCCAGCAGCGTAGCTACAACAGGGGGATCCGAGCAGTACTTC.

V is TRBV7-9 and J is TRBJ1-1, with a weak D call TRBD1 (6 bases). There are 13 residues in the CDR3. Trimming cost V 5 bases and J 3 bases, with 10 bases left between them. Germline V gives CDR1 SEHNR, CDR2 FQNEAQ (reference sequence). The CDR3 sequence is CASSPGQYTEAFF. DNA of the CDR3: TGTGCCAGCAGCCCCGGACAGTACACTGAAGCTTTCTTT.

The chain's CDR3 is CASSPNSGDTEAFF. The CDR3 region has the DNA TGTGCCAGCTCACCAAATTCAGGGGACACTGAAGCTTTCTTT. This sequence joins TRBV18 and TRBJ1-1, with D maybe TRBD1 (6 bases). The CDR3 has 14 residues. Germline V gene lookup returns CDR1 KGHSH and CDR2 LQKENI. V was pared by 2 bases and J by 3 bases, with 10 bases between.

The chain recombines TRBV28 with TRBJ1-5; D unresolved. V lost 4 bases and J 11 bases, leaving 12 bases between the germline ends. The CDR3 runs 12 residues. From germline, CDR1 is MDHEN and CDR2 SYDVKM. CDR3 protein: CASSSVWEAQHF. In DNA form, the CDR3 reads TGTGCCAGCAGTTCTGTTTGGGAGGCCCAGCATTTT. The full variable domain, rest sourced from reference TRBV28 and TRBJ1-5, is DVKVTQSSRYLVKRTGEKVFLECVQDMDHENMFWYRQDPGLGLRLIYFSYDVKMKEKGDIPEGYSVSREKKERFSLILESASTNQTSMYLCASSSVWEAQHFGDGTRLSIL.

CDR3 sequence (DNA): TGTGCCAGCAGCTTGGCCTCGACAGGGAGTACTGAAGCTTTCTTT. Translation gives CASSLASTGSTEAFF. This rearrangement joins TRBV5-4 to TRBJ1-1; 7 bases align to TRBD1. The germline CDR1 and CDR2 sequences are SGHNT and YYREEE (reference sequence). V was clipped by 0 bases and J by 5 bases; unmatched bases: 7. The CDR3 spans 15 residues.

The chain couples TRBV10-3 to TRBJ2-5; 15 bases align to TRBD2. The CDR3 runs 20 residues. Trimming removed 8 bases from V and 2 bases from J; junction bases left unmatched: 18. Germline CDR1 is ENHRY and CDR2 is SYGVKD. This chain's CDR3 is CAIRAGLGLAGGSQQETQYF. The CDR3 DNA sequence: TGTGCCATCCGGGCTGGCCTGGGACTAGCGGGGGGTTCTCAACAAGAGACCCAGTACTTC.

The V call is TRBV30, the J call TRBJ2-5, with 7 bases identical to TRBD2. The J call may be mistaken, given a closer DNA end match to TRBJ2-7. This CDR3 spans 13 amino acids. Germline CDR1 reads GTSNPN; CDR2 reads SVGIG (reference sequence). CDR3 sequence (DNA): TGTGCCTGGAGCCTAGCGGCCTCCTACGAGCAGTACTTC. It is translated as CAWSLAASYEQYF.

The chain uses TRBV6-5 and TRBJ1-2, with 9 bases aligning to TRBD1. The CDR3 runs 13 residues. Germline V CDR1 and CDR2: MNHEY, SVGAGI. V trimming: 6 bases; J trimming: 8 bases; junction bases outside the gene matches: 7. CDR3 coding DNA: TGTGCCAGCAGCTTGGACAGGGGAGCAGGCTACACCTTC. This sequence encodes CASSLDRGAGYTF.

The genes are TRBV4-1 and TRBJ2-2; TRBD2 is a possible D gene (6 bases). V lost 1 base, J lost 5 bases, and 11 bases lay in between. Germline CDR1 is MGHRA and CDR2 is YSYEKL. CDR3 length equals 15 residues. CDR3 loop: CASSQGWGGTGELFF. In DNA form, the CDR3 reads TGCGCCAGCAGCCAAGGATGGGGAGGAACCGGGGAGCTGTTTTTT.